Listed below are T cell receptor beta chains from one sample, sequenced in a study of blood T cell repertoires in COVID-19. Repertoires were generated with immunoSEQ multiplex PCR, while TCRdb's copy carries only in-frame clones and drops some. The data hold about 260,000 clones, with around 88% observed a single time. Specimen: peripheral blood. The receptors derive from a man aged 25-45 years with active or convalescent COVID-19. Each CDR3 is given with its conserved first and last residue. D genes are given only for firm matches. Only part of the rows carry a size: once, few, many, or a class if the clone is expanded.

J	size	D	V	CDR3	DNA
TRBJ1-3	NA	NA	TRBV4-1	CASSQGLDSSGNTIYF	TGCGCCAGCAGCCAAGGCCTCGACAGCTCTGGAAACACCATATATTTT
TRBJ1-1	once	NA	TRBV19	CASSILSGGNTEAFF	TGTGCCAGTAGTATCCTCTCCGGGGGGAACACTGAAGCTTTCTTT
TRBJ2-7	NA	NA	TRBV2	CASSERFLYEQYF	TGTGCCAGCAGCGAGAGGTTCCTCTACGAGCAGTACTTC
TRBJ2-1	NA	NA	TRBV7-2	CASSLALVGGQDEQFF	TGTGCCAGCAGCTTAGCCTTGGTGGGGGGGCAGGATGAGCAGTTCTTC
TRBJ2-2	NA	TRBD1	TRBV2	CASSEFSQGALGVAGELFF	TGTGCCAGCAGTGAATTTAGTCAGGGGGCGCTCGGTGTGGCCGGGGAGCTGTTTTTT
TRBJ2-7	NA	NA	TRBV30	CAWRDTLSYEQYF	TGTGCCTGGAGGGACACTCTCTCCTACGAGCAGTACTTC
TRBJ2-7	NA	NA	TRBV6-5	CASMGRAISEQYF	TGTGCCAGCATGGGGAGAGCCATAAGCGAGCAGTACTTC
TRBJ2-7	NA	TRBD1	TRBV9	CASSVGLGQPYEQYF	TGTGCCAGCAGCGTAGGTCTGGGACAGCCTTACGAGCAGTACTTC
TRBJ1-2	NA	NA	TRBV6-5	CASSNLQGYNYGYTF	TGTGCCAGCAGTAATTTACAGGGATATAACTATGGCTACACCTTC
TRBJ1-4	NA	NA	TRBV6-5	CASSYYSTNEKLFF	TGTGCCAGCAGCTATTATAGCACTAATGAAAAACTGTTTTTT
TRBJ2-5	NA	TRBD2	TRBV5-1	CASSLAAGGVETQYF	TGCGCCAGCAGCTTGGCCGCCGGGGGGGTAGAGACCCAGTACTTC
TRBJ1-6	NA	NA	TRBV5-6	CASSTRPRSYNSPLHF	TGTGCCAGCAGCACCAGGCCCCGCTCCTATAATTCACCCCTCCACTTT
TRBJ1-1	NA	TRBD1	TRBV6-5	CASSLTGENTEAFF	TGTGCCAGCAGTTTAACAGGGGAAAACACTGAAGCTTTCTTT
TRBJ2-3	NA	NA	TRBV10-2	CASSEWGRSTDTQYF	TGCGCCAGCAGTGAGTGGGGCAGGAGCACAGATACGCAGTATTTT
TRBJ2-3	NA	NA	TRBV6-5	CAITKAGDHTDTQYF	TGTGCCATCACGAAGGCAGGTGACCACACAGATACGCAGTATTTT
TRBJ2-7	NA	TRBD2	TRBV7-9	CASSPSGGSYEQYF	TGTGCCAGCAGCCCAAGCGGGGGATCCTACGAGCAGTACTTC
TRBJ2-2	NA	TRBD1	TRBV6-2/TRBV6-3	CASSYPRPGGTGELFF	TGTGCCAGCAGTTACCCCCGGCCAGGGGGCACCGGGGAGCTGTTTTTT
TRBJ1-4	NA	NA	TRBV4-1	CASSQETANEKLFF	TGCGCCAGCAGCCAAGAGACAGCAAATGAAAAACTGTTTTTT
TRBJ2-3	NA	NA	TRBV20-1	CSARGTDTQYF	TGCAGTGCCAGGGGCACAGATACGCAGTATTTT
TRBJ2-7	NA	TRBD1	TRBV19	CASSTDRGYEQYF	TGTGCCAGTAGCACCGACAGGGGCTACGAGCAGTACTTC
TRBJ2-5	NA	TRBD2	TRBV13	CASSQRLAGGPETQYF	TGTGCCAGCAGCCAGCGACTAGCGGGGGGGCCGGAGACCCAGTACTTC
TRBJ2-7	NA	NA	TRBV15	CATSRDRASYEQYF	TGTGCCACCAGCAGGGACAGAGCCTCCTACGAGCAGTACTTC
TRBJ1-2	NA	NA	TRBV7-2	CASSLDGNYGYTF	TGTGCCAGCAGCTTAGACGGTAACTATGGCTACACCTTC
TRBJ2-1	once	TRBD2	TRBV5-5	CASSPREGDEQFF	TGTGCCAGCAGCCCACGGGAGGGGGATGAGCAGTTCTTC
TRBJ2-1	few	TRBD2	TRBV12-5	CASGLGLAGNEQFF	TGTGCTAGTGGTTTGGGACTAGCCGGCAATGAGCAGTTCTTC
TRBJ1-1	NA	NA	TRBV19	CASDDRLRGNTEAFF	TGTGCCAGCGATGACAGACTCCGCGGGAACACTGAAGCTTTCTTT
TRBJ2-3	NA	NA	TRBV4-3	CASSSLGGAFISPDTQYF	TGCGCCAGCAGCTCCCTAGGAGGGGCCTTCATATCTCCAGATACGCAGTATTTT
TRBJ2-5	NA	NA	TRBV30	CAWTRGVLANQETQYF	TGTGCCTGGACCCGAGGAGTGCTAGCGAACCAAGAGACCCAGTACTTC
TRBJ1-4	NA	TRBD1	TRBV10-1	CASSESLGQGPNEKLFF	TGCGCCAGCAGTGAGTCCTTGGGACAGGGCCCTAATGAAAAACTGTTTTTT
TRBJ1-4	NA	NA	TRBV6-1	CASSEGLASEKLFF	TGTGCCAGCAGTGAAGGGTTAGCGAGTGAAAAACTGTTTTTT
TRBJ1-1	NA	NA	TRBV7-2	CASSLSSGANTEAFF	TGTGCCAGCAGCCTCTCCTCAGGCGCGAACACTGAAGCTTTCTTT
TRBJ2-5	NA	NA	TRBV2	CASTRVNAAETQYF	TGTGCCAGCACCCGCGTTAACGCGGCGGAGACCCAGTACTTC
TRBJ1-1	NA	NA	TRBV6-6	CASSIQGMNTEAFF	TGTGCCAGCAGTATACAGGGCATGAACACTGAAGCTTTCTTT
TRBJ2-1	once	TRBD1	TRBV6-5	CASIRDRGRGEQFF	TGTGCCAGCATCCGGGACAGGGGGCGCGGGGAGCAGTTCTTC
TRBJ1-1	NA	TRBD1	TRBV2	CASSLDRGETEAFF	TGTGCCAGCAGTTTAGACAGGGGTGAGACTGAAGCTTTCTTT
TRBJ1-5	NA	NA	TRBV6-5	CASSSPGGRDQPQHF	TGTGCCAGCAGTTCGCCGGGCGGGAGAGATCAGCCCCAGCATTTT
TRBJ2-5	NA	NA	TRBV2	CASIQGSDGETQYF	TGTGCCAGCATTCAGGGTAGTGACGGAGAGACCCAGTACTTC
TRBJ2-6	once	NA	TRBV11-2	CASSYAPHRAGGANVLTF	TGTGCCAGCAGCTACGCCCCCCACAGGGCAGGTGGGGCCAACGTCCTGACTTTC
TRBJ2-1	NA	NA	TRBV7-8	CASSLAGGNYNEQFF	TGTGCCAGCAGCTTAGCGGGGGGAAATTACAATGAGCAGTTCTTC
TRBJ1-5	few	NA	TRBV6-5	CASSETAGVSQPQHF	TGTGCCAGCAGCGAGACCGCAGGGGTCAGTCAGCCCCAGCATTTT
TRBJ1-5	NA	NA	TRBV19	CATGTINWDQPQHF	TGTGCCACAGGGACAATCAACTGGGATCAGCCCCAGCATTTT
TRBJ2-3	NA	TRBD2	TRBV29-1	CSTWTSEDTQYF	TGCAGCACTTGGACTAGCGAAGATACGCAGTATTTT
TRBJ2-7	NA	NA	TRBV6-5	CASIPRQASYEQYF	TGTGCCAGCATCCCACGACAGGCCTCCTACGAGCAGTACTTC
TRBJ1-6	NA	NA	TRBV30	CAWNSGGNSPLHF	TGTGCCTGGAATAGCGGAGGTAATTCACCCCTCCACTTT